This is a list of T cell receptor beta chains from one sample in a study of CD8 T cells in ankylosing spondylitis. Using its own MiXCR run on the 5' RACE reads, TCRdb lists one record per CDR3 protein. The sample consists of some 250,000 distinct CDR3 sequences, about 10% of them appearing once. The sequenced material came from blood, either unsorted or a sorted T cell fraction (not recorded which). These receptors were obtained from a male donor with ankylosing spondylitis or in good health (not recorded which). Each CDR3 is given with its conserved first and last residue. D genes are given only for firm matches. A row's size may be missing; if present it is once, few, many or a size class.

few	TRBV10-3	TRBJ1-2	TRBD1	CAVQGADGYTF	TGTGCCGTACAGGGGGCTGATGGCTACACCTTC
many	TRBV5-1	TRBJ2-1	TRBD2	CASSSGQREPYNEQFF	TGCGCCAGCAGCTCGGGTCAGCGGGAACCTTACAATGAGCAGTTCTTC
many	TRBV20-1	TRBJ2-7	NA	CSARDQAQGRTYEQYF	TGCAGTGCTAGAGATCAGGCCCAGGGGAGGACCTACGAGCAGTACTTC
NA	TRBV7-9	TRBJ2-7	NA	CASSSWTVSSYEQYF	TGTGCCAGCAGCTCCTGGACAGTTTCCTCCTACGAGCAGTACTTC
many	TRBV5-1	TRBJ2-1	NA	CASSLAPGAFEQFF	TGCGCCAGCAGCTTGGCCCCGGGAGCGTTTGAGCAGTTCTTC
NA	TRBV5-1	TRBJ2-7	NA	CASSPTLTYEQYF	TGCGCCAGCAGCCCGACTCTTACCTACGAGCAGTACTTC
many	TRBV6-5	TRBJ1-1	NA	CASSSAGRVAFF	TGTGCCAGCAGTTCCGCGGGGAGGGTAGCTTTCTTT
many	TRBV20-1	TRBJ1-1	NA	CSARAPGRSLMNTEAFF	TGCAGTGCTAGAGCCCCCGGGAGATCCCTTATGAACACTGAAGCTTTCTTT
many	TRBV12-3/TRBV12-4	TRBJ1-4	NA	CASKNSLPGEKLFF	TGTGCCAGCAAAAATTCGCTGCCTGGTGAAAAACTGTTTTTT
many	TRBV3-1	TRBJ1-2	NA	CASSPDGDRVYGYTF	TGTGCCAGCAGCCCCGATGGGGATCGGGTCTATGGCTACACCTTC
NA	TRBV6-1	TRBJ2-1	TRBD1	CASSGSAGTGAGDEQFF	TGTGCCAGCAGTGGGTCCGCCGGGACAGGGGCAGGAGATGAGCAGTTCTTC
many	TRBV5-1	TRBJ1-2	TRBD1	CASSSGQVGYTF	TGCGCCAGCAGCTCCGGACAGGTCGGCTACACCTTC
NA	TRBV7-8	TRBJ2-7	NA	CASSLDRLGAARREQYF	TGTGCCAGCAGCTTAGATCGGTTAGGGGCCGCCCGCCGGGAGCAGTACTTC
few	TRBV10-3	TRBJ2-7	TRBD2	CAISEGTSFGEQYF	TGTGCCATCAGTGAGGGGACTAGCTTCGGCGAGCAGTACTTC